This T cell receptor (beta chain) was identified in a study of metastatic and nonmetastatic thyroid tumors. Study-level points and caveats: A significant increase in TCR beta diversity was reportedly seen in malignant thyroid tumors relative to benign nodules, in blood and tumor.

The CDR3 totals 14 residues. The germline V gene encodes CDR1 MNHNS and CDR2 SASEGT. Trimming pared 8 bases from V and 1 base from J, leaving 11 bases between. Thyroid surgery was performed in patients who had received no treatment beforehand. TCRdb re-called clones via MiXCR from the PCR reads. Here the sample spans 91,000 or so clones, about 13% being singletons. This clone was counted many times. Its specificity is not known. This sequence originates from a female donor with papillary thyroid cancer or a benign thyroid nodule (not recorded which). Some clones in this sample may be carry-over from other donors' samples. The chain is built from TRBV6-1 and TRBJ2-2; tentatively, D is TRBD2 (5 bases). Material: blood. CDR3 coding DNA: TGTGCCAGCTGTATAGCGAGGAACACCGGGGAGCTGTTTTTT. Encoded protein: CASCIARNTGELFF.